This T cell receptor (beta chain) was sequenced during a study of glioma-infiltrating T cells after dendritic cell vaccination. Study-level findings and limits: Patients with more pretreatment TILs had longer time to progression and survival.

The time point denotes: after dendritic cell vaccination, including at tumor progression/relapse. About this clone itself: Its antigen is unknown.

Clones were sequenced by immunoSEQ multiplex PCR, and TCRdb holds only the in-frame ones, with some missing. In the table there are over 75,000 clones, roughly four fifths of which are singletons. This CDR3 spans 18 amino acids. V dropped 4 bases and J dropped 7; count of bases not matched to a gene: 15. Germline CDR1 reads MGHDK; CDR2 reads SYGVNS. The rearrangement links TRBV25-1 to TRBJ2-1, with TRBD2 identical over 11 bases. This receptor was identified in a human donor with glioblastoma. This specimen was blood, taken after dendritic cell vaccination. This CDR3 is CASSADMTSGKDWNEQFF. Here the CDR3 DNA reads TGTGCCAGCAGTGCCGATATGACTAGCGGGAAGGATTGGAATGAGCAGTTCTTC.